A selection of T cell receptor beta chains follows, all from one sample in a study of cytomegalovirus exposure and HLA in healthy donors. TCRdb's copy holds only in-frame clones and misses some; the assay was immunoSEQ multiplex PCR. In the table there are 84,000 or so clones, approximately 84% of which are singletons. Sequencing was performed on PBMCs. The receptor source for this set is a woman in her 50s in good health and CMV-seronegative. Each CDR3 is given with its conserved first and last residue. A D gene is named only where the DNA matches it firmly. Rows may omit the clone size; those that give it use once, few, many or a size class.

-	15	-	TRBJ2-1	TRBV27	CASSRLESFYNEQFF	TGTGCCAGCAGTAGACTAGAAAGCTTCTACAATGAGCAGTTCTTC
once	15	-	TRBJ1-1	TRBV15	CATSRARGAGTEAFF	TGTGCCACCAGCAGAGCCCGGGGAGCGGGGACTGAAGCTTTCTTT
once	13	-	TRBJ1-2	TRBV28	CASSSTQVYGYTF	TGTGCCAGCAGTTCGACCCAGGTCTATGGCTACACCTTC
-	14	TRBD1	TRBJ2-7	TRBV29-1	CSVEDGSDRDEQYF	TGCAGCGTTGAAGATGGCTCGGACAGGGACGAGCAGTACTTC
-	13	-	TRBJ1-1	TRBV19	CASIPDKNTEAFF	TGTGCCAGTATCCCGGACAAGAACACTGAAGCTTTCTTT
-	13	-	TRBJ1-1	TRBV2	CASSEGRITEAFF	TGTGCCAGCAGTGAAGGGAGGATCACTGAAGCTTTCTTT
-	15	TRBD1	TRBJ2-1	TRBV5-5	CASSSGQGTGNEQFF	TGTGCCAGCAGCTCGGGACAGGGGACAGGCAATGAGCAGTTCTTC
-	12	-	TRBJ1-4	TRBV6-6	CASRQGNEKLFF	TGTGCCAGCAGACAGGGAAATGAAAAACTGTTTTTT
-	12	-	TRBJ2-7	TRBV7-9	CASGQTFYEQYF	TGTGCCAGCGGACAGACTTTCTACGAGCAGTACTTC
-	14	-	TRBJ2-7	TRBV28	CAISGGPSSYEQYF	TGTGCCATTTCGGGGGGCCCAAGCTCCTACGAGCAGTACTTC
-	15	TRBD2	TRBJ2-5	TRBV6-5	CASSYSTRGGETQYF	TGTGCCAGCAGTTACTCGACCCGGGGGGGGGAGACCCAGTACTTC
-	13	-	TRBJ2-3	TRBV9	CASSVEQGDTQYF	TGTGCCAGCAGCGTAGAACAGGGAGATACGCAGTATTTT
-	16	TRBD2	TRBJ2-3	TRBV19	CASSKTSGSSTDTQYF	TGTGCCAGTAGTAAGACTAGCGGGTCTAGCACAGATACGCAGTATTTT
once	15	TRBD1	TRBJ1-5	TRBV6-5	CASSWGQGYNQPQHF	TGTGCCAGCAGTTGGGGACAGGGCTACAATCAGCCCCAGCATTTT
-	13	-	TRBJ1-1	TRBV6-4	CASSRERGTEAFF	TGTGCCAGCAGTCGTGAGCGGGGCACTGAAGCTTTCTTT
-	16	-	TRBJ1-1	TRBV4-2	CASSQDLWQITTEAFF	TGTGCCAGCAGCCAAGATTTGTGGCAGATAACCACTGAAGCTTTCTTT
-	16	TRBD2	TRBJ2-2	TRBV7-9	CASSPLAGGPVGELFF	TGTGCCAGCAGCCCACTAGCGGGAGGGCCGGTCGGGGAGCTGTTTTTT
-	15	TRBD2	TRBJ2-1	TRBV19	CASSIIGGGKNEQFF	TGTGCCAGTAGTATTATAGGCGGGGGGAAGAATGAGCAGTTCTTC
-	15	-	TRBJ1-6	TRBV5-1	CASSLAGLYNSPLHF	TGCGCCAGCAGCTTGGCAGGGTTGTATAATTCACCCCTCCACTTT
-	14	-	TRBJ2-7	TRBV5-1	CASSSQQGSYEQYF	TGCGCCAGCAGCTCCCAGCAGGGCTCCTACGAGCAGTACTTC
-	16	TRBD1	TRBJ2-1	TRBV2	CASRPEPTGTYNEQFF	TGTGCCAGCAGGCCCGAGCCGACAGGGACGTACAATGAGCAGTTCTTC
-	13	-	TRBJ1-1	TRBV7-2	CASSFAGGTEAFF	TGTGCCAGCAGCTTTGCGGGGGGCACTGAAGCTTTCTTT
-	13	-	TRBJ1-1	TRBV4-1	CASSPQLQNEAFF	TGCGCCAGCAGCCCGCAGCTACAGAATGAAGCTTTCTTT
-	15	-	TRBJ2-1	TRBV7-7	CASSLDRSSYNEQFF	TGTGCTAGCAGCTTAGACAGAAGCTCCTACAATGAGCAGTTCTTC
-	15	TRBD1	TRBJ1-2	TRBV5-4	CASRTTGEVFYGYTF	TGTGCCAGCAGAACGACAGGGGAAGTTTTCTATGGCTACACCTTC
-	16	-	TRBJ1-1	TRBV4-2	CASSQTPWPPNTEAFF	TGTGCCAGCAGCCAGACTCCCTGGCCGCCGAACACTGAAGCTTTCTTT
-	15	TRBD2	TRBJ2-3	TRBV9	CASSVAAGSTDTQYF	TGTGCCAGCAGCGTAGCAGCGGGGTCAACAGATACGCAGTATTTT
-	16	TRBD2	TRBJ2-7	TRBV28	CASSFSGLAGSYEQYF	TGTGCCAGCAGTTTTTCAGGTCTAGCGGGCTCCTACGAGCAGTACTTC
-	18	-	TRBJ1-2	TRBV6-1	CASSATLEGGRGSYGYTF	TGTGCCAGCAGTGCTACCCTCGAGGGAGGGCGCGGTAGCTATGGCTACACCTTC
-	17	-	TRBJ2-2	TRBV9	CASSVDEGPPNTGELFF	TGTGCCAGCAGCGTAGACGAGGGCCCGCCGAACACCGGGGAGCTGTTTTTT
-	16	-	TRBJ2-3	TRBV2	CASRKEPTAMEDTQYF	TGTGCCAGCAGGAAGGAGCCTACGGCGATGGAAGATACGCAGTATTTT
-	15	TRBD1	TRBJ1-2	TRBV6-1	CASRKDRGLVSGYTF	TGTGCCAGCAGGAAAGACAGGGGGCTTGTGTCTGGCTACACCTTC
-	14	-	TRBJ2-7	TRBV7-6	CASSLTGEAYEQYF	TGTGCCAGCAGCTTAACCGGGGAAGCCTACGAGCAGTACTTC
-	15	TRBD1	TRBJ1-2	TRBV5-1	CASSLGTGGIYGYTF	TGCGCCAGCAGCTTAGGGACAGGGGGCATCTATGGCTACACCTTC
-	14	TRBD2	TRBJ2-2	TRBV30	CACPGLESTGELFF	TGTGCCTGTCCGGGACTAGAGTCGACCGGGGAGCTGTTTTTT
-	19	TRBD2	TRBJ2-1	TRBV30	CAWSVPRLAGVRVYNEQFF	TGTGCCTGGAGTGTACCCCGACTAGCGGGGGTTCGTGTTTACAATGAGCAGTTCTTC
-	16	TRBD2	TRBJ2-1	TRBV5-5	CASSLPSGNSYNEQFF	TGTGCCAGCAGCTTGCCTAGCGGGAACTCCTACAATGAGCAGTTCTTC
-	16	-	TRBJ1-3	TRBV5-6	CASSVFRGSPGNTIYF	TGTGCCAGCAGCGTTTTCAGGGGAAGCCCTGGAAACACCATATATTTT
once	14	TRBD2	TRBJ2-7	TRBV28	CASSVSGRNYEQYF	TGTGCCAGCAGTGTTAGCGGGAGGAATTACGAGCAGTACTTC
-	13	-	TRBJ1-1	TRBV10-3	CAIGQNLNTEAFF	TGTGCCATCGGACAGAACTTGAACACTGAAGCTTTCTTT
once	15	TRBD1	TRBJ1-5	TRBV28	CASSIQGTSNQPQHF	TGTGCCAGCAGCATACAGGGGACGAGCAATCAGCCCCAGCATTTT
-	14	TRBD2	TRBJ2-3	TRBV5-1	CASSRSSGQDTQYF	TGCGCCAGCAGCCGTTCTAGCGGACAAGATACGCAGTATTTT
-	13	-	TRBJ2-2	TRBV2	CASSSELTGELFF	TGTGCCAGCAGTTCGGAGCTAACCGGGGAGCTGTTTTTT
-	15	TRBD1	TRBJ1-5	TRBV28	CASSPVDRVDQPQHF	TGTGCCAGCAGTCCCGTAGACAGGGTGGATCAGCCCCAGCATTTT
-	15	-	TRBJ1-4	TRBV7-6	CASSSGGGGREKLFF	TGTGCCAGCAGCTCGGGGGGTGGGGGGCGCGAAAAACTGTTTTTT
-	17	TRBD1	TRBJ2-3	TRBV5-1	CASSLAPRQGFTDTQYF	TGCGCCAGCAGCTTGGCACCCCGACAGGGGTTCACAGATACGCAGTATTTT
medium-sized	13	-	TRBJ1-1	TRBV19	CASNRGPNTEAFF	TGTGCCAGTAATCGAGGCCCGAACACTGAAGCTTTCTTT
-	14	-	TRBJ1-1	TRBV6-4	CASSAEGLNTEAFF	TGTGCCAGCAGTGCTGAGGGCCTGAACACTGAAGCTTTCTTT
once	17	TRBD1	TRBJ1-5	TRBV18	CASSPASGTGGNQPQHF	TGTGCCAGCTCACCAGCTTCCGGGACAGGAGGCAATCAGCCCCAGCATTTT
-	16	-	TRBJ2-7	TRBV2	CASTDPRGAPPYEQYF	TGTGCCAGCACCGACCCTCGGGGGGCACCTCCCTACGAGCAGTACTTC
-	12	-	TRBJ2-7	TRBV6-1	CAANSDSYEQYF	TGTGCCGCTAACAGTGACTCCTACGAGCAGTACTTC
-	17	TRBD2	TRBJ2-5	TRBV7-9	CASSPRTSGGTFETQYF	TGTGCCAGCAGCCCCAGGACTAGCGGGGGGACCTTTGAGACCCAGTACTTC
-	15	TRBD1	TRBJ1-1	TRBV9	CASSVIQGVDTEAFF	TGTGCCAGCAGCGTAATACAGGGGGTAGACACTGAAGCTTTCTTT
-	15	-	TRBJ1-4	TRBV9	CASSVETSTNEKLFF	TGTGCCAGCAGCGTCGAGACTTCAACTAATGAAAAACTGTTTTTT
-	16	-	TRBJ2-7	TRBV21-1	CAKYAGTGGRDYEQYF	TGTGCCAAGTACGCCGGGACAGGGGGGAGGGACTACGAGCAGTACTTC
-	14	-	TRBJ2-2	TRBV21-1	CASSNRGRPGELFF	TGTGCCAGCAGCAATAGGGGTCGTCCCGGGGAGCTGTTTTTT